The sequence of this T cell receptor (beta chain) was determined in a study of T cell responses to AZD1222 COVID-19 vaccine. V gave up 3 bases and J gave up 4 bases, with 15 bases separating them. Germline CDR1 is SGHVS and CDR2 is FQNEAQ. The CDR3 has 15 amino acids. The study's findings and limits: Clonal diversity was possibly underestimated, and white British individuals and females predominated among donors. Nearly half of the spike-specific TCRs reportedly recognize variant regions that carry no mutations. The peak T cell response came first, and repertoires were sampled only after it. Spike was spanned by vaccine-associated CD4 TCRs, which were dominant at 160-218 and 743-854.

Method: immunoSEQ multiplex PCR; TCRdb's copy keeps in-frame clones and lacks some. The profile covers roughly 80,000 clones, with 90% appearing a single time and 5.4% taken by the ten largest. Concerning this clone: What it binds is unknown.

V usage is TRBV7-8 and J usage is TRBJ1-1; D may be TRBD1 (5 bases). The clonotype was recovered from an adult who received the AZD1222 COVID-19 vaccine. The sample in question was peripheral blood, obtained 28 days after the second AZD1222 dose. The CDR3 bases are TGTGCCAGCAGCTTCGAGGGGAGATCGAGCACTGAAGCTTTCTTT. Translation: CASSFEGRSSTEAFF.